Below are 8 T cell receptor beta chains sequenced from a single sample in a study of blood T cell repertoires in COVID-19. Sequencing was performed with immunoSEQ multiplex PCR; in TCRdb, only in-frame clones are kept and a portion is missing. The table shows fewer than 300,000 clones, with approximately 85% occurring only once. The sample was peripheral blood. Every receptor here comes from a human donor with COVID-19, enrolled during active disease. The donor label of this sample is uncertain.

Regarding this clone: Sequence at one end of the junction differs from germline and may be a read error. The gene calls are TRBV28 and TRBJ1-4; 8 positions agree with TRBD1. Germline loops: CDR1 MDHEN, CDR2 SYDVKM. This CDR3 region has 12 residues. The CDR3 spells CASSSPAGQALF. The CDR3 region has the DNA TGTGCCAGCAGTTCCCCCGCGGGACAGGCCCTCTTT.

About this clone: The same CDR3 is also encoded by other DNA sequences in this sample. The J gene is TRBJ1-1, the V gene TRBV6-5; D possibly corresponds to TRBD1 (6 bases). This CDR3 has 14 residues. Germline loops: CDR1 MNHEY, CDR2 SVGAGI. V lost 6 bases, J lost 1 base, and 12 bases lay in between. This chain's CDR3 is CASRGADRNTEAFF. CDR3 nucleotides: TGTGCCAGCAGGGGGGCTGACAGGAACACTGAAGCTTTCTTT.

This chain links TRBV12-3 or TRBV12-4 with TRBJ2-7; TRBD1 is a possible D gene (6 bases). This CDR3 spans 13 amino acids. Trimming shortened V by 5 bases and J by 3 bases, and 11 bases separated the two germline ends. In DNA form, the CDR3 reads TGTGCCAGCAGTCCGGACAGTGACTACGAGCAGTACTTC. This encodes CASSPDSDYEQYF.

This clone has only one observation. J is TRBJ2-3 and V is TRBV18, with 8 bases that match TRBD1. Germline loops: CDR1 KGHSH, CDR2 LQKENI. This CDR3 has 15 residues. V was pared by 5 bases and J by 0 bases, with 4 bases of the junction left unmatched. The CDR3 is CASSAGQGSTDTQYF. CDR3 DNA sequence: TGTGCCAGCTCAGCAGGACAGGGTAGCACAGATACGCAGTATTTT.

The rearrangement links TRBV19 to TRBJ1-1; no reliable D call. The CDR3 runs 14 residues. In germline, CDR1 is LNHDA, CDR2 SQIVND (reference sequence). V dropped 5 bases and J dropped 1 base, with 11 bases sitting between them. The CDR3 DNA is TGTGCCAGTAGTCCACTACCGCCGAACACTGAAGCTTTCTTT. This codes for CASSPLPPNTEAFF. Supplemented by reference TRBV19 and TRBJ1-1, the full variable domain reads DGGITQSPKYLFRKEGQNVTLSCEQNLNHDAMYWYRQDPGQGLRLIYYSQIVNDFQKGDIAEGYSVSREKKESFPLTVTSAQKNPTAFYLCASSPLPPNTEAFFGQGTRLTVV.

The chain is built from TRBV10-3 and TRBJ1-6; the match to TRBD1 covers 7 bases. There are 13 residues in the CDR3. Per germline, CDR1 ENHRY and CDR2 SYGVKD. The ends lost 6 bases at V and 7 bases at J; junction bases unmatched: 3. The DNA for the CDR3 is TGTGCCATCAGCACAGGGGTCAATTCACCCCTCCACTTT. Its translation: CAISTGVNSPLHF.

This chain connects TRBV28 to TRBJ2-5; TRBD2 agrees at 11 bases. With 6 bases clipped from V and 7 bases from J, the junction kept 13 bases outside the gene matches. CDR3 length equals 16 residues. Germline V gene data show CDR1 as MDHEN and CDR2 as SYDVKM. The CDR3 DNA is TGTGCCAGCAGGGACGGAGGGACTAGCGGTAGAGGGACCCAGTACTTC. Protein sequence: CASRDGGTSGRGTQYF.

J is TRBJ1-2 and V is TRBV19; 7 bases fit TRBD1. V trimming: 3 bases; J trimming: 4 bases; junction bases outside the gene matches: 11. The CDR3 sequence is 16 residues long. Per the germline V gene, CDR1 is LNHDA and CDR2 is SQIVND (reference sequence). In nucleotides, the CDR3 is TGTGCCAGTAGTATTTCAGGGGACAGCTTTTTCTATGGCTACACCTTC. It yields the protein CASSISGDSFFYGYTF.